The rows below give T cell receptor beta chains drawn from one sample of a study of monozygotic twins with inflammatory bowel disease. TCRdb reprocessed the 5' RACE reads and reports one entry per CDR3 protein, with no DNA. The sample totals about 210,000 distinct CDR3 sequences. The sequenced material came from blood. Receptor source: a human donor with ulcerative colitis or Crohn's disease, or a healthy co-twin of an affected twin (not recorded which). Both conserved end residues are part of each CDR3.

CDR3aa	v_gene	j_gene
CASSYSTTVGYTF	TRBV6-6	TRBJ1-2
CSAAPLEHEQFF	TRBV20-1	TRBJ2-1
CASSSDRNSDTQYF	TRBV5-1	TRBJ2-3
CASSRRQSTDTQYF	TRBV12-3/TRBV12-4	TRBJ2-3
CASRGQQGNNEQFF	TRBV12-3/TRBV12-4	TRBJ2-1
CATSRDLDLAGYGQDEAFF	TRBV15	TRBJ1-1
CSASSGGADGYTF	TRBV20-1	TRBJ1-2
CSAVTGRLQPQHF	TRBV20-1	TRBJ1-5
CATTAVQVVIQETQYF	TRBV2	TRBJ2-5
CASSYPTGRWETQYF	TRBV6-5	TRBJ2-5
CASRPEGGRNQPQHF	TRBV6-4	TRBJ1-5
CASSLGFATGELFF	TRBV5-1	TRBJ2-2